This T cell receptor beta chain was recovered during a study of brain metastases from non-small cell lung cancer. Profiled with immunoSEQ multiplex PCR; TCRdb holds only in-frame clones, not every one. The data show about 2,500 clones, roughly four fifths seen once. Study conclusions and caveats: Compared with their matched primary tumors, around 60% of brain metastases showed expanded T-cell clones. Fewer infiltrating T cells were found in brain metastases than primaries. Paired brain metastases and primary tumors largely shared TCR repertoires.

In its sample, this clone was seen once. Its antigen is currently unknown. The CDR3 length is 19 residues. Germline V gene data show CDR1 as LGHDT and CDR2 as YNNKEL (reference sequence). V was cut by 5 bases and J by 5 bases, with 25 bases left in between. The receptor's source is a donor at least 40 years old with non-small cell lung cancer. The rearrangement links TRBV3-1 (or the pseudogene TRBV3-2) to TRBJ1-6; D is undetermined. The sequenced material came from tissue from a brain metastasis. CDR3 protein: CASSGGNPISIHHNSPLHF. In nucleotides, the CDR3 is TGTGCCAGCAGCGGCGGGAATCCCATTTCAATACATCATAATTCACCCCTCCACTTT.